The present TCR beta chain was sequenced within a study of T cells in women clearing cervical HPV infection. Clones were sequenced by immunoSEQ multiplex PCR, and TCRdb holds only the in-frame ones, with some missing. The table gives some 31,000 clones; the top ten clones make up roughly 1.5% of it. Regarding this clone: Coverage ceases 3 residues before the CDR3 finishes, and the germline J gene fills in the end.

Prevalent HPV16 infections were excluded; only incident single HPV16 infections included. Dot-blot hybridization genotyped cervical HPV amplified with MY09/MY11 PCR. The CDR3 has 13 amino acids. CDR1 LNHDA and CDR2 SQIVND come from the germline V gene (reference sequence). The receptor was isolated from a woman aged 18-70 years with a cervical HPV16 infection that either progressed to CIN3+ or cleared (not recorded which). This sequence joins TRBV19 and TRBJ1-2; 7 nucleotides align to TRBD1. What was sequenced was blood buffy coat. Partial CDR3 DNA: TGTGCCAGTAGTATTACAGGGGAGGGGACC. This encodes CASSITGEGT. The CDR3 reads in full as CASSITGEGTYTF.